The next 9 T cell receptor beta chains were all read from a single sample in a study of prognosis after radiotherapy for stage I lung cancer. Genomic DNA was the source, and TCR beta CDR3 was amplified from it by two-round multiplex PCR. First-round PCR employed TRBV- and TRBJ-specific primers for each gene. TCRdb re-analysed the multiplex PCR reads in MiXCR, keeping a single row per CDR3 protein. This table has tens of thousands of distinct CDR3 sequences, 35% to 45% appearing once. The sample in question was PBMCs, obtained before or after stereotactic body radiation therapy (not recorded which). Every receptor here comes from a donor at least 50 years old with non-small cell lung cancer.

This clonotype appeared many times. This chain uses TRBV18 with TRBJ2-1; 11 positions agree with TRBD2. J gave up 8 bases and V 3 bases, and 9 bases lay outside the gene matches. The CDR3 runs to 16 residues. Looked up from germline, CDR1 is KGHSH and CDR2 is LQKENI. The CDR3 is CASSPTGTSGTDEQFF. As DNA, the CDR3 is TGTGCCAGCTCACCCACCGGGACTAGCGGCACTGATGAGCAGTTCTTC.

This clonotype was found many times. This chain joins TRBV15 and TRBJ2-7; TRBD2 might be the D (6 bases). CDR1 is LNHNV, CDR2 YYDKDF, per germline (reference sequence). The CDR3 covers 12 residues. The CDR3: CPGPRELYEQYF. The CDR3 nucleotides are TGTCCCGGGCCGCGGGAACTCTACGAGCAGTACTTC.

This clonotype has ten or more counts. DNA of the CDR3: TGTGCCAGCAGCCAAGGGGCGTTCGAAGCTTTCTTT. This gives the protein CASSQGAFEAFF. The chain is built from TRBV4-2 and TRBJ1-1, with D uncertain. Germline V lookup: CDR1 LGHNA, CDR2 YNFKEQ. This CDR3 contains 12 residues. The germline V and J ends were trimmed by 1 base and 8 bases, with 8 bases remaining between them.

With regard to this clonotype: With only one base between it and a far larger clone, this is likely a read error. The rearrangement joins TRBV24-1 to TRBJ2-7; D is unclear. Germline V gives CDR1 KGHDR, CDR2 SFDVKD. V was pared by 4 bases and J by 12 bases, with 12 bases between. The CDR3 sequence is 11 residues long. In nucleotides, the CDR3 is TGTGCCACCAGTGACCCACCTTCGTGGTACTTC. This encodes CATSDPPSWYF.

This clonotype was observed at least ten times. J is TRBJ2-3 and V is TRBV9; 11 nucleotides agree with TRBD2. The CDR3 runs 16 residues. The germline V gene encodes CDR1 SGDLS and CDR2 YYNGEE. Trimming at V came to 0 bases and at J to 3 bases, leaving 3 bases not matched to a gene. CDR3 in DNA: TGTGCCAGCAGCGTAGGTGCTAGCGGGAGGACAGATACGCAGTATTTT. It yields the protein CASSVGASGRTDTQYF. The full variable domain, its missing parts supplied by reference TRBV9 and TRBJ2-3, is DSGVTQTPKHLITATGQRVTLRCSPRSGDLSVYWYQQSLDQGLQFLIQYYNGEERAKGNILERFSAQQFPDLHSELNLSSLELGDSALYFCASSVGASGRTDTQYFGPGTRLTVL.

This clonotype was observed a single time. It is likely a read error, because the conserved phenylalanine at the end of the CDR3 is missing. This rearrangement joins TRBV12-3 or TRBV12-4 to TRBJ2-7; D might be TRBD2 (7 bases). The V end lost 4 bases, the J end lost 2 bases, and 12 bases lay between the germline ends. This CDR3 has 14 residues. CDR3 in amino acids: CASSYLGGAYEQYL. CDR3 in DNA: TGTGCCAGCAGTTACTTAGGGGGGGCCTACGAGCAGTACTTA.

The chain joins TRBV30 to TRBJ2-7; D uncertain. V was cut by 3 bases and J by 2 bases, with 8 bases left in between. The CDR3 loop spans 12 amino acids. Germline V gene sequence: CDR1 GTSNPN, CDR2 SVGIG (reference sequence). CDR3 loop: CAWRPDPYEQYF. In DNA, the CDR3 is TGTGCCTGGAGGCCGGACCCCTACGAGCAGTACTTC.

At least ten counts were recorded for this clonotype. V is TRBV7-8 and J is TRBJ2-5, with D hard to call. Deletions cut 5 bases from V and 1 base from J, with 8 bases between. The CDR3 contains 13 residues. CDR1 SGHVS and CDR2 FQNEAQ come from the germline V gene. The DNA for the CDR3 is TGTGCCAGCAGCCTAATCCTCCAAGAGACCCAGTACTTC. Amino acid sequence: CASSLILQETQYF.

Concerning this clonotype: With a much larger clone just one base away, this may be a read error. The rearrangement uses TRBV6-2 or TRBV6-3 and TRBJ2-5, with D possibly TRBD2 on 6 matching bases. The germline CDR1 and CDR2 sequences are MNHEY and SVGEGT. The CDR3 spans 14 residues. The DNA of the CDR3 is TGTGCCAGCAGTCCCGGTCTAGCGACCGAGAACCAGTACTTC. Its translation is CASSPGLATENQYF.